These 28 T cell receptor beta chains share one sample of origin, sequenced in a study of CD8+CD57+ T cells in acquired aplastic anemia. Profiling that covered TCR beta VDJ and CDR3 relied on genomic DNA as its template. One entry per CDR3 protein, called by TCRdb with MiXCR from the reads. This sample yields 450,000 to 600,000 distinct CDR3 sequences, of which about a third are seen a single time; 0.82% belongs to the top ten. Selection for sequencing was limited to patients who had shown CD8+CD57+ cell expansion by flow cytometry. Sequencing used sorted CD4+, CD8+, or CD8+CD57+ T cells (not recorded which) from PBMCs. These receptors all come from a human donor with aplastic anemia.

This clonotype has at least ten counts. The chain carries TRBV20-1 and TRBJ2-7, with D possibly being TRBD1 (6 bases). CDR3 length equals 14 residues. Germline CDR1 and CDR2: DFQATT and SNEGSKA (reference sequence). The V and J ends lost 3 bases and 3 bases respectively, with 15 bases between them. In DNA, the CDR3 is TGCAGTGCTAGGAAGGTGGGGACACACTACGAGCAGTACTTC. Its protein is CSARKVGTHYEQYF.

J is TRBJ2-3 and V is TRBV5-8, with 7 bases lining up with TRBD2. Per the germline V gene, CDR1 is SGHTS and CDR2 is YDEGEE. The CDR3 loop spans 14 amino acids. J lost 6 bases, V lost 6 bases, and 10 bases had no gene match. The CDR3 DNA follows: TGTGCCAGCACCCCCGGGACTAAGATGGATACGCAGTATTTT. This encodes CASTPGTKMDTQYF.

This clonotype was seen ten or more times. The rearrangement links TRBV15 to TRBJ2-5; 8 bases fit TRBD2. V gave up 3 bases and J gave up 4 bases; unmatched junction bases: 10. The CDR3 has 16 residues. Germline assignment: CDR1 LNHNV and CDR2 YYDKDF (reference sequence). Written as DNA, the CDR3 is TGTGCCACCAGCAGGGGGGCGGGAGGCCTCGGAGAGACCCAGTACTTC. Amino acid sequence: CATSRGAGGLGETQYF.

The chain is built from TRBV12-3 or TRBV12-4 and TRBJ1-3; no clear D. Trimming removed 4 bases at V and 2 bases at J, with 15 bases between. The CDR3 has 16 amino acids. The CDR3 DNA sequence: TGTGCCAGCAGTTACTCCAGTGCCCAAACTGGAAACACCATATATTTT. Translated, it gives CASSYSSAQTGNTIYF.

This chain links TRBV7-2 with TRBJ1-2; tentatively, D is TRBD1 (5 bases). Germline CDR1 is SGHTA and CDR2 is FQGNSA. The CDR3 runs to 13 residues. The V end was cut by 3 bases, the J end by 5 bases, with 10 bases between. The CDR3 region has the DNA TGTGCCAGCAGCTTTGACAGCAAGTATGGCTACACCTTC. Amino acids: CASSFDSKYGYTF.

The rearrangement uses TRBV2 and TRBJ1-5; D gene uncertain. CDR3 length: 14 amino acids. The germline gives CDR1 SNHLY, CDR2 FYNNEI. Between the trimmed V and J ends, which lost 5 bases and 7 bases, there was a span of 15 bases. CDR3 sequence reads: CASSYSLWAQPQHF. CDR3 nucleotides: TGTGCCAGCAGTTACAGTTTATGGGCCCAGCCCCAGCATTTT.

The chain carries TRBV5-1 and TRBJ2-3; D tentatively reads TRBD1 or TRBD2 (6 bases each). Trimming removed 4 bases from V and 4 bases from J, with 13 bases in between. The CDR3 is 14 residues long. The V gene's germline CDR1 is SGHRS and CDR2 YFSETQ. The CDR3 coding sequence is TGCGCCAGCAGCGAGGGGGACTTGGCAGATACGCAGTATTTT. Its translation: CASSEGDLADTQYF. Full variable domain (missing parts from reference TRBV5-1 and TRBJ2-3): KAGVTQTPRYLIKTRGQQVTLSCSPISGHRSVSWYQQTPGQGLQFLFEYFSETQRNKGNFPGRFSGRQFSNSRSEMNVSTLELGDSALYLCASSEGDLADTQYFGPGTRLTVL.

The chain carries TRBV9 and TRBJ2-3, with D hard to call. There are 14 residues in the CDR3. Looked up from germline, CDR1 is SGDLS and CDR2 is YYNGEE. The ends were cut back, 3 bases at V and 6 bases at J, with 14 bases in the middle. CDR3 sequence (DNA): TGTGCCAGCAGCGGAAGACGCATCGCGGATACGCAGTATTTT. Residues: CASSGRRIADTQYF. Variable domain in full (rest from reference TRBV9 and TRBJ2-3): DSGVTQTPKHLITATGQRVTLRCSPRSGDLSVYWYQQSLDQGLQFLIQYYNGEERAKGNILERFSAQQFPDLHSELNLSSLELGDSALYFCASSGRRIADTQYFGPGTRLTVL.

V and J are TRBV25-1 and TRBJ1-1, with 12 nucleotides matching TRBD1. V dropped 6 bases and J dropped 3; count of bases not matched to a gene: 17. Germline-derived CDR1 and CDR2 are MGHDK and SYGVNS. There are 19 residues in the CDR3. As DNA, the CDR3 is TGTGCCAGCAGCGTTCCCCCGGGACAGGGGGCCCGGGGGGACACTGAAGCTTTCTTT. Translating it yields CASSVPPGQGARGDTEAFF.

This chain connects TRBV10-3 to TRBJ2-3; TRBD2 matches at 8 bases. Germline-derived CDR1 and CDR2 are ENHRY and SYGVKD. After removal of 0 bases from V and 4 bases from J, the junction contained 6 bases not matched to a gene. This CDR3 has 16 residues. The CDR3 DNA is TGTGCCATCAGTGAGTCTAGCGGGAATCCCCCAGATACGCAGTATTTT. Translated, it gives CAISESSGNPPDTQYF.

There are a few counts of this clonotype. V is TRBV6-5 and J is TRBJ2-7; a weak D match, TRBD1 (6 bases). Germline loops: CDR1 MNHEY, CDR2 SVGAGI. The CDR3 has 15 amino acids. V was cut by 4 bases and J by 0 bases, with 13 bases left in between. CDR3 sequence (DNA): TGTGCCAGCAGTTTAACCGGGACAAACTCCTACGAGCAGTACTTC. Encoded protein: CASSLTGTNSYEQYF.

The chain links TRBV3-1 to TRBJ2-5; 7 bases fit TRBD2. This CDR3 contains 15 residues. CDR1 is LGHDT and CDR2 is YNNKEL in the germline V gene (reference sequence). Trimming at V came to 2 bases and at J to 5 bases, leaving 8 bases not matched to a gene. DNA for the CDR3: TGTGCCAGCAGCCAAACCGGGACTAACAAGGAGACCCAGTACTTC. Translated, it gives CASSQTGTNKETQYF.

The V gene is TRBV29-1, the J gene TRBJ2-7; TRBD1 matches at 9 bases. The V segment lost 7 bases and the J segment 2 bases; nucleotides outside the gene matches: 6. CDR3 length: 13 residues. CDR1 and CDR2 from the germline V gene are SQVTM and ANQGSEA. The CDR3, as DNA: TGCAGCGGGGAGGACAGGGGAGCCTACGAGCAGTACTTC. Protein sequence: CSGEDRGAYEQYF.

This clonotype has at least ten counts. The V gene is TRBV6-1, the J gene TRBJ1-6, with TRBD1 matching over 11 bases. The V gene's germline CDR1 is MNHNS and CDR2 SASEGT. The CDR3 sequence is 16 residues long. After removal of 7 bases from V and 6 bases from J, the junction contained 8 bases not matched to a gene. The CDR3 here is CASTSDRGLSNSPLHF. CDR3 in DNA: TGTGCCAGCACCTCGGACAGGGGGCTGAGTAATTCACCCCTCCACTTT.

This clonotype was picked up a small number of times. The rearrangement links TRBV5-6 to TRBJ1-1; D gene unclear. CDR1 and CDR2 (germline): SGHDT, YYEEEE. The germline V and J ends were trimmed by 2 bases and 6 bases, with 8 bases remaining between them. The CDR3 spans 12 residues. CDR3 DNA: TGTGCCAGCAGCTTAACGACCTCTGAAGCTTTCTTT. This codes for CASSLTTSEAFF.

This clonotype was recorded at least ten times. The chain carries TRBV7-9 and TRBJ1-6; D perhaps matches TRBD1 (5 bases). The germline gives CDR1 SEHNR, CDR2 FQNEAQ (reference sequence). V was trimmed by 7 bases and J by 6 bases, leaving 13 bases between them. The CDR3 is made up of 14 amino acids. In DNA form, the CDR3 reads TGTGCCAGCACCTGGGGCGCTTCTAATTCACCCCTCCACTTT. Translated: CASTWGASNSPLHF.

V usage is TRBV6-1 and J usage is TRBJ1-2; D is ambiguous. The germline V gene has CDR1 MNHNS and CDR2 SASEGT. The V and J ends lost 7 bases and 0 bases respectively, with 18 bases between them. This CDR3 region has 16 residues. CDR3: CASTIASSGTNYGYTF. The CDR3 region has the DNA TGTGCCAGCACCATAGCCAGCAGCGGAACTAACTATGGCTACACCTTC.

The chain combines TRBV6-5 with TRBJ1-2; maybe TRBD1 (5 bases). This CDR3 spans 14 amino acids. With 0 bases removed from V and 7 bases from J, the gap between germline ends came to 12 bases. Germline CDR1 MNHEY, CDR2 SVGAGI. CDR3 DNA sequence: TGTGCCAGCAGTTACTCCGGGACCCGGGGTGGCTACACCTTC. Protein product: CASSYSGTRGGYTF.

This clonotype was counted many times. J is TRBJ1-6 and V is TRBV20-1; D call uncertain. The CDR3 length is 18 residues. Trimming took 5 bases from V and 8 from J, leaving 28 bases between them. The germline CDR1 and CDR2 sequences are DFQATT and SNEGSKA (reference sequence). CDR3 amino acids: CSAQPTGGQSETDSPLHF. As DNA, the CDR3 is TGCAGTGCTCAACCGACCGGTGGGCAGAGTGAGACGGATTCACCCCTCCACTTT.

Many counts were recorded for this clonotype. This rearrangement joins TRBV2 to TRBJ1-2, with TRBD1 matching 7 bases. V lost 5 bases to trimming and J lost 5 bases; unmatched junction nucleotides: 8. The CDR3 loop spans 14 amino acids. Germline-derived CDR1 and CDR2 are SNHLY and FYNNEI. In nucleotides, the CDR3 is TGTGCCAGCAGTCAAACCGGGACAGCGTATGGCTACACCTTC. Its protein product is CASSQTGTAYGYTF.

This clonotype was seen ten or more times. The chain links TRBV24-1 to TRBJ2-4; 9 bases align to TRBD1. The junction had 1 base not matched to a gene; V was cut back by 4 bases and J by 4 bases. Per the germline V gene, CDR1 is KGHDR and CDR2 is SFDVKD. This CDR3 has 14 residues. CDR3 DNA: TGTGCCACCAGTGACGGACAGGGGAAAAACATTCAGTACTTC. It yields the protein CATSDGQGKNIQYF.

The rearrangement joins TRBV28 to TRBJ1-1; no firm D call. CDR3 length: 13 residues. Trimming shortened V by 7 bases and J by 3 bases, and 12 bases separated the two germline ends. Germline V gene sequence: CDR1 MDHEN, CDR2 SYDVKM. The CDR3 nucleotides read TGTGCCAGCACTGACCTGGAGTACACTGAAGCTTTCTTT. This encodes CASTDLEYTEAFF.

The chain employs TRBV25-1 and TRBJ1-6, with D maybe TRBD1 (6 bases). The CDR3 spans 17 residues. V lost 6 bases, J lost 4 bases, and 19 bases lay in between. The germline V gene encodes CDR1 MGHDK and CDR2 SYGVNS. This CDR3 is CASSLGSRGVYNSPLHF. Here the CDR3 DNA reads TGTGCCAGCAGCTTAGGATCCAGGGGCGTTTATAATTCACCCCTCCACTTT.

This clonotype was seen only a few times. This chain links TRBV5-1 with TRBJ1-6; D is uncertain. Germline V CDR1 and CDR2: SGHRS, YFSETQ. The CDR3 covers 18 residues. Trimming shortened V by 0 bases and J by 0 bases, and 13 bases separated the two germline ends. CDR3 DNA sequence: TGCGCCAGCAGCTTGGCGGACCCGATGAGCTCCTATAATTCACCCCTCCACTTT. This encodes CASSLADPMSSYNSPLHF.

There are a few counts of this clonotype. This chain links TRBV4-1 with TRBJ2-5, with D hard to call. The CDR3 sequence is 15 residues long. Germline V lookup: CDR1 MGHRA, CDR2 YSYEKL. The V end lost 0 bases, the J end lost 4 bases, and 12 bases lay between the germline ends. The CDR3 protein is CASSQDYLVGETQYF. The CDR3 nucleotides are TGCGCCAGCAGCCAAGATTATCTAGTGGGAGAGACCCAGTACTTC.

This clonotype was recorded at least ten times. The chain recombines TRBV7-8 with TRBJ2-7; 13 bases are a match to TRBD2. This CDR3 is built from 16 residues. Germline CDR1 SGHVS, CDR2 FQNEAQ. The J segment lost 2 bases and the V segment lost 5 bases, leaving 6 bases of the junction unmatched. The CDR3 DNA follows: TGTGCCAGCAGCCTTGGGACTAGCGGGAAGGCCTACGAGCAGTACTTC. Translating it yields CASSLGTSGKAYEQYF.

This clonotype was observed at least ten times. The gene calls are TRBV9 and TRBJ2-2; D perhaps matches TRBD1 (6 bases). CDR1 and CDR2 (germline): SGDLS, YYNGEE. This CDR3 is 13 amino acids long. The germline V and J ends were trimmed by 4 bases and 7 bases, with 11 bases remaining between them. This CDR3 is CASSPTGNGELFF. The CDR3 region has the DNA TGTGCCAGCAGCCCAACAGGGAACGGGGAGCTGTTTTTT.

This clonotype was counted between two and nine times. The chain is built from TRBV20-1 and TRBJ2-7; 7 bases are a match to TRBD2. CDR1 and CDR2 from the germline V gene are DFQATT and SNEGSKA (reference sequence). Trimming at V came to 3 bases and at J to 3 bases, leaving 8 bases not matched to a gene. The CDR3 is 14 amino acids. The CDR3 sequence is CSARAGTTSYEQYF. CDR3 in DNA: TGCAGTGCTAGGGCCGGGACTACAAGCTACGAGCAGTACTTC.